This record looks at one T cell receptor beta chain sequence and its context. Seattle cases were enrolled at active infection and followed longitudinally. V was shortened by 2 bases and J by 2 bases, with 10 bases between the two germline ends. The CDR3 extends over 14 amino acids. Germline assignment: CDR1 MNHEY and CDR2 SVGEGT. The data were obtained in a study of blood T cell repertoires in COVID-19. Turning to the study itself: T cells, B-cell-depleted T cells, or PBMCs provided the cDNA or gDNA that served as material.

Data came from immunoSEQ multiplex PCR; TCRdb stores just in-frame clones and leaves some out. The repertoire includes 45,000 to 50,000 clones, approximately 85% of them detected once, and roughly 34% sits in the top ten. The receptor was derived from a woman aged 80 or over with COVID-19, enrolled during active disease. The J gene is TRBJ2-7, the V gene TRBV6-2 or TRBV6-3; weak D call: TRBD1 (5 bases). The sequenced sample consisted of peripheral blood. CDR3 bases: TGTGCCAGCAGTTACGATGGGGCGCCCTACGAGCAGTACTTC. Protein product: CASSYDGAPYEQYF.